This T cell receptor beta chain was identified during a study of T cell responses to AZD1222 COVID-19 vaccine. Trimming removed 5 bases at V and 9 bases at J, with 6 bases between. CDR3 length: 10 residues. Germline CDR1 LNHDA, CDR2 SQIVND (reference sequence). Study-wide results and caveats: Along spike, vaccine-associated CD4 TCRs were found throughout, with dominance at 160-218 and 743-854. Donors were mostly white British, more females; clonal diversity possibly underestimated. All repertoire sampling was performed exclusively after the peak T cell response. As reported, nearly half of all spike-specific TCRs target variant regions that are unmutated.

A note on this clone: What it recognizes is unknown.

Here immunoSEQ multiplex PCR was the method, and the copy in TCRdb shows in-frame clones only, minus some. The data contain roughly 130,000 clones, roughly 93% of them singletons. The sequence was obtained from an adult in good health. The gene calls are TRBV19 and TRBJ2-3; D not certain. The starting material was peripheral blood, obtained on day 0 of AZD1222 vaccination. CDR3 bases: TGTGCCAGTAGTTCCGGAACGCAGTATTTT. It is translated as CASSSGTQYF.